This T cell receptor beta chain was sequenced for a study of T cell repertoires in cytomegalovirus infection. Study context: Both CMV infection and a matching HLA type were indicated by public TCR beta signatures.

The germline V gene has CDR1 SGHTA and CDR2 FQGNSA. The CDR3 has 14 residues. V shed 6 bases, J shed 7 bases, and the junction held 7 bases outside the gene matches. TCRdb reprocessed the reads via MiXCR and lists one record per CDR3 protein. The sample includes some 560,000 distinct CDR3 sequences, under 45% of them seen just once. This clonotype was observed a few times. The antigen is not known. This chain connects TRBV7-2 to TRBJ2-1, with 9 nucleotides matching TRBD2. This sample comprised cultured PBMCs, obtained from culture after CMV antigen stimulation. The receptor comes from a human donor in good health (CMV status not recorded). Some clones in this sample may be carry-over from other donors' samples. CDR3 amino acids: CASSRSGSGNEQFF. CDR3 DNA sequence: TGTGCCAGCAGTCGTAGCGGGAGTGGAAATGAGCAGTTCTTC.